The clone carrying this T cell receptor beta chain was counted once. Sequencing used immunoSEQ v3. Survey-level samples got approximately 1.8 million read pairs; deep-level samples got roughly 5-6.5 million. Only in-frame clones appear in the TCRdb table, and some are missing; sequencing was by immunoSEQ multiplex PCR. The sample comprises tens of thousands of clones, less than 85% of which are singletons, and 4.5% to 6% rests with the top ten. This entry is derived from a study of TIL therapy for anti-PD-1-resistant metastatic lung cancer. Study context: Median patient age was approximately 58, ranging about 38-80 years. Half of patients were current or former smokers.

Germline assignment: CDR1 MDHEN and CDR2 SYDVKM. J gave up 5 bases and V 5 bases, and 9 bases lay outside the gene matches. The CDR3 is 16 residues long. Indicated time point: pre-treatment sample, taken before nivolumab and TIL therapy. This sequence originates from a person aged 25-79 years with non-small cell lung cancer. The rearrangement uses TRBV28 and TRBJ1-6, with 7 nucleotides matching TRBD1. The sequencing here drew on blood, taken at baseline. The CDR3 protein is CASSPRTGFDNSPLHF. CDR3 in DNA: TGTGCCAGCAGTCCCCGGACAGGTTTTGATAATTCACCCCTCCACTTT.